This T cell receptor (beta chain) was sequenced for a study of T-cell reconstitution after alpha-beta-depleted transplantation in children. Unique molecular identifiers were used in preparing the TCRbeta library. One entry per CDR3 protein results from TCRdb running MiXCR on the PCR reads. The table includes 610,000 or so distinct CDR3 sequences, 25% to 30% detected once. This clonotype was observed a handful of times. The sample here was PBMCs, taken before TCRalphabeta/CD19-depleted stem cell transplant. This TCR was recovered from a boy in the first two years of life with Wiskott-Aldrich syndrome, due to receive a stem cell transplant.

CDR3 DNA sequence: TGTGCCAGCAGCCGCACCGGCGGGGGGACGACAATTGCAACTAATGAAAAACTGTTTTTT. The encoded protein is CASSRTGGGTTIATNEKLFF. The chain carries TRBV27 and TRBJ1-4, with D perhaps matching TRBD1 (5 bases). Trimming removed 6 bases at V and 0 bases at J, with 26 bases between. The CDR3 has 20 amino acids. CDR1 is MNHEY, CDR2 SMNVEV, per germline (reference sequence).